Sequencing of this T cell receptor beta chain was carried out in a study of T-cell memory formation after mild COVID-19. The germline V gene encodes CDR1 SGHDN and CDR2 FVKESK. The CDR3 extends over 13 amino acids. V lost 0 bases and J 7 bases, leaving 6 bases between the germline ends. One entry per CDR3 protein, called by TCRdb with MiXCR from the 5' RACE reads. The sample lists more than 200,000 distinct CDR3 sequences; about 16% were seen once. The receptor comes from a man between 18 and 29 years old who had mild COVID-19 (a few samples of this study predate the infection). Cell type and time point are not known. Material: PBMCs or a T cell subset sorted from them (not recorded which). J is TRBJ2-2 and V is TRBV14; D call uncertain. CDR3 in DNA: TGTGCCAGCAGCCAAGACCTTCACGGGGAGCTGTTTTTT. Protein: CASSQDLHGELFF.